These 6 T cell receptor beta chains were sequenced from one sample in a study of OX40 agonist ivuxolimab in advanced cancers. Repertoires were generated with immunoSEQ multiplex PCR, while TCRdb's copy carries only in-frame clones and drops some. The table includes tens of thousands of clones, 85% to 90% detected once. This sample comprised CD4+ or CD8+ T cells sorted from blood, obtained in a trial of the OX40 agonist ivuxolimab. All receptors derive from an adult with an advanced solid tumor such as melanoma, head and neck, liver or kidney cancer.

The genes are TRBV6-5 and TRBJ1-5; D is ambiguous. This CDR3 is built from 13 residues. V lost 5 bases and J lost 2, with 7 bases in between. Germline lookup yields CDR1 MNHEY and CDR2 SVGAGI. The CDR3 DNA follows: TGTGCCAGCAGTGGGTCAGGCAATCAGCCCCAGCATTTT. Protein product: CASSGSGNQPQHF.

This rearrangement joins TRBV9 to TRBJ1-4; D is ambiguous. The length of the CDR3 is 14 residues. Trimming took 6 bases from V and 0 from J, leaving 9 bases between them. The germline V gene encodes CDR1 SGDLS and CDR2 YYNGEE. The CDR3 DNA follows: TGTGCCAGCACCCCAAACCCAACTAATGAAAAACTGTTTTTT. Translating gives CASTPNPTNEKLFF.

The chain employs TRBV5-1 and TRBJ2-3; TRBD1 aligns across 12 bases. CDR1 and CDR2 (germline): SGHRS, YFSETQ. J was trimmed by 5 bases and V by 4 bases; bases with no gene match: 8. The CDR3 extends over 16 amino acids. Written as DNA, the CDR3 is TGCGCCAGCAGCACTGGGACAGGGGGCGCGGGAGATACGCAGTATTTT. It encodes CASSTGTGGAGDTQYF.

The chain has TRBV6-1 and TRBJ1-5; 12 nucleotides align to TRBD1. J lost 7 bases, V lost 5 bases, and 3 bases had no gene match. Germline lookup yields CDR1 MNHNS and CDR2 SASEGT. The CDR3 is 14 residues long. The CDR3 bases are TGTGCCAGCAGTTGGGACAGGGGGCGGCAGCCCCAGCATTTT. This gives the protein CASSWDRGRQPQHF.

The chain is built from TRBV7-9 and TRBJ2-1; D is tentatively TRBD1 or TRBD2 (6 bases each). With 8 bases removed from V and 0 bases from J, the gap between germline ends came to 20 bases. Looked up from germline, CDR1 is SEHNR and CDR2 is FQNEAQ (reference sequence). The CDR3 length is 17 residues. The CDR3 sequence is CASAAGGVKSSYNEQFF. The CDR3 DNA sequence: TGTGCCAGCGCCGCCGGGGGCGTAAAGAGCTCCTACAATGAGCAGTTCTTC.

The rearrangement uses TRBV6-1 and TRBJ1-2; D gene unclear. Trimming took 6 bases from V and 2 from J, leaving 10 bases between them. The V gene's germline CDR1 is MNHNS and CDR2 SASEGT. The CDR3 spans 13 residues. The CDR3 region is CASRGTVNYGYTF. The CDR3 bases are TGTGCCAGCAGAGGAACAGTAAACTATGGCTACACCTTC.